A single sample is the source of the 5 T cell receptor beta chains below, sequenced in a study of blood T cell repertoires in COVID-19 (dated by TCRdb to the early 2020s). Libraries were made using the immunoSEQ multiplex PCR assay. TCRdb holds this immuneACCESS table with in-frame rearrangements only. Some clones are missing; in checked studies, unresolved V genes explain under half, and the rest has no known cause. This sample lists 190,000 or so clones; around 90% were detected once. The leading ten clones occupy approximately 6.7% of the sample. What was sequenced was peripheral blood. These receptors originate from a man between 35 and 55 years old with acute or convalescent COVID-19.

The V and J genes are TRBV6-5 and TRBJ1-5; D might be TRBD1 (5 bases). The V and J ends lost 6 bases and 1 base respectively, with 13 bases between them. CDR1 MNHEY and CDR2 SVGAGI come from the germline V gene. There are 15 residues in the CDR3. This CDR3 is CASSNPGGSNQPQHF. The CDR3 DNA reads as TGTGCCAGCAGCAACCCGGGGGGGAGCAATCAGCCCCAGCATTTT.

This chain joins TRBV2 and TRBJ2-3, with 10 bases identical to TRBD2. This CDR3 has 15 residues. Germline V lookup: CDR1 SNHLY, CDR2 FYNNEI. Trimming cost V 6 bases and J 2 bases; bases outside gene matches: 5. CDR3 in amino acids: CASRRLAGVTDTQYF. DNA of the CDR3: TGTGCCAGCAGGCGCCTAGCGGGGGTCACAGATACGCAGTATTTT.

This chain connects TRBV7-8 to TRBJ1-2; 7 bases are a match to TRBD1. V trimming: 5 bases; J trimming: 11 bases; junction bases outside the gene matches: 14. CDR1 and CDR2 from the germline V gene are SGHVS and FQNEAQ. This CDR3 has 14 residues. The CDR3 DNA reads as TGTGCCAGCAGCCTAACCCGGGACAGACCTGATTACACCTTC. Its translation is CASSLTRDRPDYTF.

The chain has TRBV20-1 and TRBJ2-7, with D hard to call. Germline V gene lookup returns CDR1 DFQATT and CDR2 SNEGSKA (reference sequence). This CDR3 comprises 11 residues. V lost 4 bases to trimming and J lost 6 bases, with 10 bases between them. The CDR3 DNA sequence: TGCAGTGCTACACCCCAGGTCGAGCAGTACTTC. It codes for CSATPQVEQYF.

The V and J genes are TRBV7-9 and TRBJ1-4; a weak D match, TRBD1 (5 bases). Germline CDR1 SEHNR, CDR2 FQNEAQ (reference sequence). With 5 bases removed from V and 8 bases from J, the gap between germline ends came to 21 bases. This CDR3 is built from 16 residues. The CDR3 loop reads CASSPRPGEEHEKLFF. As DNA, the CDR3 is TGTGCCAGCAGCCCCCGCCCGGGGGAGGAACACGAAAAACTGTTTTTT.